These 26 T cell receptor beta chains were sequenced from one sample in a study of T cell responses to AZD1222 COVID-19 vaccine. TCRdb's copy holds only in-frame clones and misses some; the assay was immunoSEQ multiplex PCR. In the table there are around 67,000 clones, approximately 81% of which are singletons. Sequencing used peripheral blood, obtained on day 0 of AZD1222 vaccination. These receptors originate from an adult in good health.

This clone was counted a single time. This sequence joins TRBV27 and TRBJ1-4, with 7 bases matching TRBD1. The germline gives CDR1 MNHEY, CDR2 SMNVEV (reference sequence). CDR3 length: 15 residues. The J segment lost 5 bases and the V segment lost 8 bases, leaving 11 bases of the junction unmatched. Here the CDR3 DNA reads TGTGCCAGCTGCCCGACAGGGTCCCTGAATGAAAAACTGTTTTTT. Amino acids: CASCPTGSLNEKLFF.

The chain recombines TRBV6-5 with TRBJ2-6, with D perhaps TRBD2 (6 bases). The CDR3 runs 15 residues. CDR1 and CDR2 (germline): MNHEY, SVGAGI. The V and J ends lost 2 bases and 4 bases respectively, with 9 bases between them. In nucleotides, the CDR3 is TGTGCCAGCAGTTACGAGGCGGGAGGGGCCAACGTCCTGACTTTC. Its translation is CASSYEAGGANVLTF.

The CDR3 sequence is CASSLTGDGGEAFF. In DNA form, the CDR3 reads TGTGCCAGCAGCTTGACAGGTGATGGGGGTGAAGCTTTCTTT. V gene TRBV5-4 combines with J gene TRBJ1-1; possible D gene TRBD1, 5 bases. Germline V gene lookup returns CDR1 SGHNT and CDR2 YYREEE (reference sequence). V lost 1 base to trimming and J lost 7 bases, with 14 bases between them. The CDR3 consists of 14 residues.

The chain uses TRBV3-1 (or the pseudogene TRBV3-2) and TRBJ2-7; no clear D gene. The CDR3 is made up of 18 amino acids. Per germline, CDR1 LGHDT and CDR2 YNNKEL (reference sequence). Trimming shortened V by 0 bases and J by 0 bases, and 18 bases separated the two germline ends. This CDR3 is CASSQENPRTPSSYEQYF. CDR3 sequence (DNA): TGTGCCAGCAGCCAAGAGAATCCCCGGACCCCCAGCTCCTACGAGCAGTACTTC.

The V and J genes are TRBV19 and TRBJ1-1; the D gene is possibly TRBD1 (5 bases). V was pared by 7 bases and J by 3 bases, with 15 bases between. The CDR3 runs to 14 residues. From germline, CDR1 is LNHDA and CDR2 SQIVND (reference sequence). Written as DNA, the CDR3 is TGTGCCAGTATCTTCACGGGGGAGTACACTGAAGCTTTCTTT. It yields the protein CASIFTGEYTEAFF.

The J gene is TRBJ2-2, the V gene TRBV6-1, with D possibly being TRBD2 (6 bases). The germline V gene has CDR1 MNHNS and CDR2 SASEGT. The V and J ends lost 3 bases and 6 bases respectively, with 11 bases between them. The CDR3 is 14 residues long. DNA for the CDR3: TGTGCCAGCAGTGAGGGGGGATGGGCCGGGGAGCTGTTTTTT. Translating gives CASSEGGWAGELFF.

The V call is TRBV5-4, the J call TRBJ1-5; D is uncertain. CDR3 length equals 14 residues. Germline CDR1 and CDR2: SGHNT and YYREEE (reference sequence). The germline V and J ends were trimmed by 2 bases and 4 bases, with 10 bases remaining between them. The CDR3 DNA reads as TGTGCCAGCAGCTTCTACGGTGGGAATCAGCCCCAGCATTTT. This sequence encodes CASSFYGGNQPQHF.

The V and J genes are TRBV28 and TRBJ2-2; D possibly corresponds to TRBD1 (6 bases). The CDR3 is 15 residues long. Trimming removed 7 bases from V and 2 bases from J, with 14 bases in between. Germline V gives CDR1 MDHEN, CDR2 SYDVKM. The CDR3 loop reads CASTLGGLNTGELFF. The CDR3 coding sequence is TGTGCCAGCACCCTAGGGGGTTTAAACACCGGGGAGCTGTTTTTT. The variable domain in full, completed from reference TRBV28 and TRBJ2-2, reads DVKVTQSSRYLVKRTGEKVFLECVQDMDHENMFWYRQDPGLGLRLIYFSYDVKMKEKGDIPEGYSVSREKKERFSLILESASTNQTSMYLCASTLGGLNTGELFFGEGSRLTVL.

The chain carries TRBV11-2 and TRBJ2-7; 8 bases align to TRBD1. V gave up 8 bases and J gave up 5 bases; unmatched junction bases: 5. CDR1 SGHAT and CDR2 FQNNGV come from the germline V gene. This CDR3 spans 12 amino acids. CDR3 sequence (DNA): TGTGCCAGCGGACAGGGAGGCCACGAGCAGTACTTC. It yields the protein CASGQGGHEQYF.

This chain joins TRBV9 and TRBJ2-1, with TRBD2 identical over 7 bases. This CDR3 is 15 amino acids long. CDR1 and CDR2 (germline): SGDLS, YYNGEE. Trimming took 0 bases from V and 5 from J; bases not matched to a gene: 5. The CDR3 spells CASSVGPAGNNEQFF. The DNA of the CDR3 is TGTGCCAGCAGCGTAGGGCCAGCGGGAAACAATGAGCAGTTCTTC.

The chain employs TRBV28 and TRBJ1-6, with D perhaps TRBD1 (6 bases). Germline V gives CDR1 MDHEN, CDR2 SYDVKM. The CDR3 covers 13 residues. Trimming stripped 4 bases from V and 9 bases from J, with 10 bases between. CDR3 nucleotide sequence: TGTGCCAGCAGTTACCAGGGGCCTTCACCCCTCCACTTT. Residues: CASSYQGPSPLHF.

The gene calls are TRBV28 and TRBJ2-7; 7 bases are shared with TRBD1. The CDR3 is 15 residues long. Germline loops: CDR1 MDHEN, CDR2 SYDVKM. V was clipped by 2 bases and J by 3 bases; unmatched bases: 7. CDR3 sequence (DNA): TGTGCCAGCAGTTTAGTGGGGACAGCAATCTACGAGCAGTACTTC. Its protein is CASSLVGTAIYEQYF.

The V gene is TRBV11-2, the J gene TRBJ2-3, with TRBD2 matching over 10 bases. From germline, CDR1 is SGHAT and CDR2 FQNNGV. The CDR3 has 15 residues. After removal of 4 bases from V and 2 bases from J, the junction contained 3 bases not matched to a gene. In DNA, the CDR3 is TGTGCCAGCAGCTCTACTAGCGGGACCACAGATACGCAGTATTTT. Its translation: CASSSTSGTTDTQYF.

This clone has a handful of counts. The chain uses TRBV5-4 and TRBJ2-2, with 7 positions matching TRBD2. The CDR3 has 14 residues. V shed 5 bases, J shed 4 bases, and the junction held 5 bases outside the gene matches. Germline values: CDR1 SGHNT, CDR2 YYREEE (reference sequence). The CDR3, as DNA: TGTGCCAGCAGACTGGGCGGGGGCACCGGGGAGCTGTTTTTT. Translating gives CASRLGGGTGELFF.

The chain carries TRBV6-2 or TRBV6-3 and TRBJ1-6; 10 nucleotides match TRBD1. The CDR3 sequence is 15 residues long. After removal of 3 bases from V and 7 bases from J, the junction contained 3 bases not matched to a gene. The germline CDR1 and CDR2 sequences are MNHEY and SVGEGT. The DNA for the CDR3 is TGTGCCAGCAGTTATTGGGACAGGGGAAATTCACCCCTCCACTTT. Translation gives CASSYWDRGNSPLHF.

A remark on this clone: Other DNA sequences within the sample encode an identical CDR3. This sequence joins TRBV10-3 and TRBJ2-3; TRBD1 aligns across 10 bases. Germline assignment: CDR1 ENHRY and CDR2 SYGVKD. The CDR3 is made up of 14 amino acids. V lost 5 bases to trimming and J lost 3 bases; unmatched junction nucleotides: 2. The CDR3 region has the DNA TGTGCCATCAGTCGGACAGGGGGAACAGATACGCAGTATTTT. This sequence encodes CAISRTGGTDTQYF.

The chain recombines TRBV4-2 with TRBJ2-7; TRBD1 matches at 7 bases. J was trimmed by 2 bases and V by 2 bases; bases with no gene match: 3. CDR3 size: 14 residues. Germline CDR1 and CDR2: LGHNA and YNFKEQ. The CDR3 DNA follows: TGTGCCAGCAGCCAACGGGACAGTACCTACGAGCAGTACTTC. This codes for CASSQRDSTYEQYF.

This clone was seen only once. The chain joins TRBV10-1 to TRBJ2-7, with 8 bases matching TRBD2. J gave up 3 bases and V 3 bases, and 4 bases lay outside the gene matches. Germline CDR1 reads WNHNN; CDR2 reads SYGVQD (reference sequence). The CDR3 totals 14 residues. This chain's CDR3 is CASSDRLASYEQYF. The CDR3 DNA is TGCGCCAGCAGTGACCGACTAGCGAGCTACGAGCAGTACTTC.

This clone was seen a few times. This chain connects TRBV12-3 or TRBV12-4 to TRBJ1-1, with TRBD1 as a possible D gene (5 bases). The CDR3 extends over 13 amino acids. Trimming removed 6 bases at V and 1 base at J, with 9 bases between. The CDR3 spells CASSSGPNTEAFF. CDR3 in DNA: TGTGCCAGCAGCTCGGGGCCGAACACTGAAGCTTTCTTT.

V is TRBV5-8 and J is TRBJ1-3; D gene uncertain. Germline assignment: CDR1 SGHTS and CDR2 YDEGEE. The CDR3 has 14 amino acids. V was clipped by 1 base and J by 2 bases, with 7 bases between them. CDR3 nucleotide sequence: TGTGCCAGCAGCTTGTGGAGTCCTGGAAACACCATATATTTT. Translation: CASSLWSPGNTIYF.

The chain carries TRBV7-2 and TRBJ2-7; 9 bases are shared with TRBD1. Losses at the gene ends were 4 bases for V and 3 bases for J; bases not matched to a gene: 13. CDR3 length: 17 amino acids. The germline CDR1 and CDR2 sequences are SGHTA and FQGNSA. CDR3 nucleotides: TGTGCCAGCAGCTCACCAACGTCTTGGGACAGGGTCTACGAGCAGTACTTC. Translation: CASSSPTSWDRVYEQYF.

The chain joins TRBV19 to TRBJ1-2; 11 positions agree with TRBD1. Germline V gives CDR1 LNHDA, CDR2 SQIVND (reference sequence). The CDR3 sequence is 14 residues long. Unmatched junction bases numbered 7, after V lost 5 bases and J lost 8 bases. The CDR3: CASSSRTGGNGYTF. The CDR3 coding sequence is TGTGCCAGTAGTTCTCGGACAGGGGGCAACGGCTACACCTTC. The entire variable domain, with the rest obtained from reference TRBV19 and TRBJ1-2, is as follows: DGGITQSPKYLFRKEGQNVTLSCEQNLNHDAMYWYRQDPGQGLRLIYYSQIVNDFQKGDIAEGYSVSREKKESFPLTVTSAQKNPTAFYLCASSSRTGGNGYTFGSGTRLTVV.

For the CDR3, the DNA is TGTGCCAGCAGTTTAGGGACTACATCCTACAATGAGCAGTTCTTC. Its protein product is CASSLGTTSYNEQFF. This chain joins TRBV28 and TRBJ2-1; 7 nucleotides match TRBD2. The J segment lost 1 base and the V segment lost 2 bases, leaving 2 bases of the junction unmatched. The CDR3 consists of 15 residues. CDR1 and CDR2 from the germline V gene are MDHEN and SYDVKM.

This chain joins TRBV4-3 and TRBJ1-5, with D perhaps matching TRBD1 (5 bases). Deletions cut 1 base from V and 6 bases from J, with 22 bases between. The V gene's germline CDR1 is LGHNA and CDR2 YSLEER. The CDR3 is made up of 18 amino acids. This chain's CDR3 is CASSQGPKGRGKGQPQHF. The CDR3, as DNA: TGCGCCAGCAGCCAAGGACCGAAGGGGAGAGGAAAAGGTCAGCCCCAGCATTTT.

This clone has a handful of counts. Written as DNA, the CDR3 is TGTGCCAGCAGCGTAGTCCCAGCGGGAAGCAATGAGCAGTTCTTC. Translated: CASSVVPAGSNEQFF. The chain joins TRBV9 to TRBJ2-1; TRBD2 agrees at 7 bases. Germline-derived CDR1 and CDR2 are SGDLS and YYNGEE. The V and J ends lost 0 bases and 6 bases, in that order; junction bases with no gene match: 6. The CDR3 is 15 residues long.

V is TRBV9 and J is TRBJ2-1; no definite D call. V was trimmed by 0 bases and J by 7 bases, leaving 8 bases between them. The CDR3 length is 13 residues. Germline V gene sequence: CDR1 SGDLS, CDR2 YYNGEE. The CDR3 loop reads CASSVEVLNEQFF. The CDR3 nucleotides read TGTGCCAGCAGCGTAGAGGTGTTAAATGAGCAGTTCTTC.